The next 9 T cell receptor beta chains were all read from a single sample in a study of blood T cell repertoires in COVID-19 (TCRdb year 2020). The library was prepared using the immunoSEQ multiplex PCR assay. In its TCRdb copy, this immuneACCESS table keeps in-frame sequences only and misses some clones. Where compared with another copy, unresolved V genes explain less than half of these, and the others have no known cause. The table for this sample lists around 180,000 clones; 82% of them were counted only once. Clones ranked in the top ten supply 10% of the sample. Sequenced: peripheral blood. Receptors originate from an elderly woman with active or convalescent COVID-19.

The chain joins TRBV5-1 to TRBJ1-6; no clear D gene. The CDR3 has 14 residues. Germline CDR1 SGHRS, CDR2 YFSETQ. V gave up 5 bases and J gave up 4 bases, with 10 bases separating them. CDR3 nucleotide sequence: TGCGCCAGCAGTACAGAAACATATAATTCACCCCTCCACTTT. As protein: CASSTETYNSPLHF. The full variable domain, rest sourced from reference TRBV5-1 and TRBJ1-6, is KAGVTQTPRYLIKTRGQQVTLSCSPISGHRSVSWYQQTPGQGLQFLFEYFSETQRNKGNFPGRFSGRQFSNSRSEMNVSTLELGDSALYLCASSTETYNSPLHFGNGTRLTVT.

This chain uses TRBV7-9 with TRBJ2-4; the match to TRBD1 covers 10 bases. The CDR3 is 15 residues long. Per germline, CDR1 SEHNR and CDR2 FQNEAQ (reference sequence). J was trimmed by 8 bases and V by 5 bases; bases with no gene match: 9. The CDR3 nucleotides read TGTGCCAGCAGCCCGTGGGACAGGGGACGGGACATTCAGTACTTC. Protein sequence: CASSPWDRGRDIQYF.

The chain joins TRBV11-2 to TRBJ1-3; the D is unclear. The germline V and J ends were trimmed by 4 bases and 4 bases, with 11 bases remaining between them. Germline CDR1 SGHAT, CDR2 FQNNGV. The CDR3 spans 14 residues. The CDR3 protein is CASSSNTQGNTIYF. As DNA, the CDR3 is TGTGCCAGCAGCTCGAATACTCAAGGAAACACCATATATTTT.

The chain joins TRBV5-3 to TRBJ1-3, with TRBD1 matching over 8 bases. TRBV5-3 is filed as an ORF, its function uncertain. With 4 bases clipped from V and 2 bases from J, the junction kept 5 bases outside the gene matches. CDR3 length: 15 amino acids. CDR3 sequence: CARSQDRATGNTIYF. CDR3 DNA: TGTGCCAGAAGCCAGGACAGGGCAACTGGAAACACCATATATTTT.

The V call is TRBV9, the J call TRBJ2-7; tentatively, D is TRBD1 (6 bases). CDR1 is SGDLS and CDR2 is YYNGEE in the germline V gene. The CDR3 spans 14 residues. V was shortened by 3 bases and J by 6 bases, with 16 bases between the two germline ends. The CDR3 coding sequence is TGTGCCAGCAGCGCCCGACAGGAACTCTCCGAGCAGTACTTC. Translation gives CASSARQELSEQYF.

The V and J genes are TRBV10-2 and TRBJ2-5; TRBD2 matches 8 bases. V lost 8 bases to trimming and J lost 3 bases; unmatched junction nucleotides: 5. This CDR3 is 13 amino acids long. Germline-derived CDR1 and CDR2 are WSHSY and SAAADI. The CDR3 region has the DNA TGCGCCAGCGTTCTAGCGGGTGAAGAGACCCAGTACTTC. This translates into CASVLAGEETQYF.

The genes are TRBV5-1 and TRBJ2-3; D is unclear. The V and J ends lost 2 bases and 1 base respectively, with 8 bases between them. Germline CDR1 reads SGHRS; CDR2 reads YFSETQ. The CDR3 runs to 14 residues. The CDR3 DNA follows: TGCGCCAGCAGCTTAGCGCCTCGCACAGATACGCAGTATTTT. This translates into CASSLAPRTDTQYF.

This clone was seen a few times. The rearrangement uses TRBV5-1 and TRBJ1-1, with D possibly matching TRBD1 (5 bases). Germline V gene lookup returns CDR1 SGHRS and CDR2 YFSETQ. The CDR3 has 14 amino acids. V was trimmed by 2 bases and J by 5 bases, leaving 13 bases between them. The CDR3 DNA reads as TGCGCCAGCAGCTTAGGGGCCCACGGGACTGAAGCTTTCTTT. Residues: CASSLGAHGTEAFF.

This rearrangement joins TRBV6-5 to TRBJ1-1, with D possibly TRBD1 on 5 matching bases. The germline CDR1 and CDR2 sequences are MNHEY and SVGAGI. There are 16 residues in the CDR3. V shed 6 bases and J shed 4 bases, with 21 bases lying between them. The CDR3 here is CASSYPVAGMVTEAFF. DNA for the CDR3: TGTGCCAGCAGCTACCCGGTGGCAGGGATGGTCACTGAAGCTTTCTTT.